This note documents a single TCR beta chain sequence. The antigen is undetermined. The study ran its PCR with 60 Vbeta and 13 Jbeta primers. The repertoire was sequenced with immunoSEQ multiplex PCR; TCRdb's copy has only in-frame clones and lacks some. Of over 110,000 clones listed, roughly 78% are singletons. The data were taken from a study of cytomegalovirus exposure and HLA in healthy donors. Overall study findings and caveats: Rare TCR sequences predominated, though certain public TCRs were found in many donors. Later analysis showed most CMV-associated TCR beta chains appearing HLA-restricted.

CDR3 length: 14 residues. V shed 6 bases, J shed 7 bases, and the junction held 11 bases outside the gene matches. The V gene's germline CDR1 is SGHDN and CDR2 FVKESK. The material sequenced was PBMCs. This sequence originates from a female donor in good health and CMV-seronegative. The V and J genes are TRBV14 and TRBJ1-2; 7 bases fit TRBD1. CDR3 nucleotide sequence: TGTGCCAGCAGAAAGACAGGGTTCTTGAGTGGCTACACCTTC. Amino acid sequence: CASRKTGFLSGYTF.